In its sample, the clone carrying this TCR beta chain was seen many times. Its antigen is undetermined. The sample comes from a study of CD8+CD57+ T cells in acquired aplastic anemia. Broader study findings: Patients showed no significant difference from controls in CD8+ Simpson's diversity. Patients had approximately 29 CD8+ CDR3 sequences in common with controls (the shared set).

Germline lookup yields CDR1 SQVTM and CDR2 ANQGSEA. V was shortened by 4 bases and J by 0 bases, with 18 bases between the two germline ends. The CDR3 extends over 17 amino acids. Genomic DNA, serving as template, underwent TCR beta VDJ and CDR3 profiling. TCRdb redid the calling of the reads with MiXCR, one entry per CDR3 protein. The sample lists under 250,000 distinct CDR3 sequences, 34% occurring once. The clonotype comes from a human donor in good health, serving as a control. The chain is built from TRBV29-1 and TRBJ2-2; TRBD1 might be the D (6 bases). Sequencing was done on a sample of sorted CD4+, CD8+, or CD8+CD57+ T cells (not recorded which) from PBMCs. The DNA for the CDR3 is TGCAGCGTTGGCCGGGGTACGGGACAACCGAACACCGGGGAGCTGTTTTTT. It encodes CSVGRGTGQPNTGELFF.